One sample yielded the 2 T cell receptor beta chains listed below, sequenced in a study of beta chain features in type 1 diabetes. Of the isolated RNA, all was reverse transcribed, and so the sequenced material was expressed TCRB transcripts. Measured with immunoSEQ multiplex PCR; TCRdb has only the in-frame clones, and not every one. This repertoire shows about 320,000 clones, 14% found once; its top ten account for over 5.5%. The sample taken for sequencing was central memory CD4+ T cells from blood. Source of these receptors: a man aged 25 to 40 in good health.

The chain employs TRBV6-1 and TRBJ1-2; D call uncertain. The germline V and J ends were trimmed by 4 bases and 4 bases, with 10 bases remaining between them. CDR1 MNHNS and CDR2 SASEGT come from the germline V gene. CDR3 length: 13 amino acids. CDR3: CASSVPEGYGYTF. The CDR3 DNA is TGTGCCAGCAGTGTACCGGAGGGCTATGGCTACACCTTC.

The rearrangement uses TRBV6-1 and TRBJ2-1, with D hard to call. The CDR3 length is 13 residues. The germline V gene encodes CDR1 MNHNS and CDR2 SASEGT. Trimming cost V 6 bases and J 4 bases, with 10 bases left between them. Here the CDR3 reads CASRQQVYNEQFF. CDR3 in DNA: TGTGCCAGCAGGCAGCAGGTTTACAATGAGCAGTTCTTC.